These 11 T cell receptor beta chains came from one sample sequenced in a study of T cells after yellow fever vaccination. TCRdb itself ran the 5' RACE reads through MiXCR, one entry per CDR3 protein. The data contain roughly 300,000 distinct CDR3 sequences, roughly 8.6% of them singletons. The sample was PBMCs, taken roughly 47 days after the first yellow fever vaccination. The receptor set was obtained from a man aged 18 to 35 who received the YFV17D yellow fever vaccine.

The chain carries TRBV14 and TRBJ2-7; D is ambiguous. V lost 5 bases to trimming and J lost 7 bases, with 12 bases between them. Per germline, CDR1 SGHDN and CDR2 FVKESK. This CDR3 is built from 12 residues. CDR3 in amino acids: CASSFRAGEQYF. Written as DNA, the CDR3 is TGTGCCAGCAGCTTCCGGGCCGGTGAGCAGTACTTC.

Only a few counts were recorded for this clonotype. The chain employs TRBV29-1 and TRBJ1-1; D call uncertain. Germline assignment: CDR1 SQVTM and CDR2 ANQGSEA. The length of the CDR3 is 11 residues. The V end lost 1 base, the J end lost 7 bases, and 7 bases lay between the germline ends. CDR3 bases: TGCAGCGTTGAAGTCTGGGGTGAAGCTTTCTTT. It translates to CSVEVWGEAFF.

This clonotype has a handful of counts. The chain has TRBV5-1 and TRBJ2-7; perhaps TRBD2 as D (6 bases). Trimming removed 0 bases at V and 1 base at J, with 11 bases between. The germline CDR1 and CDR2 sequences are SGHRS and YFSETQ. This CDR3 contains 15 residues. The CDR3 is CASSLDSGTSYEQYF. CDR3 in DNA: TGCGCCAGCAGCTTGGATAGCGGTACTTCCTACGAGCAGTACTTC. The complete variable domain, with remaining parts taken from reference TRBV5-1 and TRBJ2-7, reads KAGVTQTPRYLIKTRGQQVTLSCSPISGHRSVSWYQQTPGQGLQFLFEYFSETQRNKGNFPGRFSGRQFSNSRSEMNVSTLELGDSALYLCASSLDSGTSYEQYFGPGTRLTVT.

The chain recombines TRBV20-1 with TRBJ2-7; 8 bases align to TRBD1. With V trimmed by 3 bases and J by 2 bases, 9 bases remained unmatched. The CDR3 length is 15 residues. Per germline, CDR1 DFQATT and CDR2 SNEGSKA (reference sequence). CDR3 DNA: TGCAGTGCTAGCCCGGGGACAGGCCAGACCTACGAGCAGTACTTC. This gives the protein CSASPGTGQTYEQYF.

This clonotype occurred many times. The chain is built from TRBV10-3 and TRBJ2-2, with a weak D call TRBD1 (6 bases). V was pared by 8 bases and J by 4 bases, with 17 bases between. This CDR3 comprises 15 residues. The germline gives CDR1 ENHRY, CDR2 SYGVKD. The CDR3 DNA reads as TGTGCCATCTTAAGGGGGTGGGCTCCCACCGGGGAGCTGTTTTTT. Encoded protein: CAILRGWAPTGELFF.

This clonotype was picked up a small number of times. The J gene is TRBJ1-2, the V gene TRBV5-1, with D uncertain. The CDR3 loop spans 13 amino acids. The V gene lost 0 bases and the J gene lost 10 bases, with 13 bases spanning the gap. Looked up from germline, CDR1 is SGHRS and CDR2 is YFSETQ. CDR3 DNA sequence: TGCGCCAGCAGCTTGGACGGGAGCTTGGACTACACCTTC. Protein product: CASSLDGSLDYTF.

The chain links TRBV5-1 to TRBJ1-1; the D gene is possibly TRBD1 (6 bases). This CDR3 contains 14 residues. Trimming removed 4 bases from V and 1 base from J, with 11 bases in between. From germline, CDR1 is SGHRS and CDR2 YFSETQ. In nucleotides, the CDR3 is TGCGCCAGCAGCATGGACAGTTGGAACACTGAAGCTTTCTTT. Its translation: CASSMDSWNTEAFF. The full variable domain, its missing parts supplied by reference TRBV5-1 and TRBJ1-1, is KAGVTQTPRYLIKTRGQQVTLSCSPISGHRSVSWYQQTPGQGLQFLFEYFSETQRNKGNFPGRFSGRQFSNSRSEMNVSTLELGDSALYLCASSMDSWNTEAFFGQGTRLTVV.

This clonotype was seen a handful of times. CDR3 sequence (DNA): TGTGCCAGCAGCACTACAGGCCGGGGGGGCGGTGAGCAGTTCTTC. This encodes CASSTTGRGGGEQFF. This rearrangement joins TRBV13 to TRBJ2-1; TRBD2 matches 8 bases. Germline V gene data show CDR1 as PRHDT and CDR2 as FYEKMQ (reference sequence). Losses at the gene ends were 5 bases for V and 9 bases for J; bases not matched to a gene: 12. The CDR3 totals 15 residues.

There are a few counts of this clonotype. V usage is TRBV9 and J usage is TRBJ2-7; the match to TRBD1 covers 10 bases. V dropped 3 bases and J dropped 4; count of bases not matched to a gene: 4. CDR3 size: 14 residues. Germline values: CDR1 SGDLS, CDR2 YYNGEE. In nucleotides, the CDR3 is TGTGCCAGCAGCGAAGGGACAGGGGTGTACGAGCAGTACTTC. Translated, it gives CASSEGTGVYEQYF. Based on the CDR3 plus reference TRBV9 and TRBJ2-7, the full variable domain is DSGVTQTPKHLITATGQRVTLRCSPRSGDLSVYWYQQSLDQGLQFLIQYYNGEERAKGNILERFSAQQFPDLHSELNLSSLELGDSALYFCASSEGTGVYEQYFGPGTRLTVT.

This clonotype was picked up a small number of times. The chain uses TRBV20-1 and TRBJ2-5; maybe TRBD2 (5 bases). The V gene lost 7 bases and the J gene lost 3 bases, with 18 bases spanning the gap. This CDR3 is 14 amino acids long. Germline values: CDR1 DFQATT, CDR2 SNEGSKA (reference sequence). CDR3 loop: CSVRERTSKETQYF. The CDR3 bases are TGCAGTGTGAGGGAAAGGACTTCAAAAGAGACCCAGTACTTC.

The J gene is TRBJ1-2, the V gene TRBV12-5; D might be TRBD1 (6 bases). The ends were cut back, 7 bases at V and 3 bases at J, with 18 bases in the middle. The germline gives CDR1 LGHNT, CDR2 FRNRAP. This CDR3 region has 15 residues. This CDR3 is CASASAGGRHYGYTF. The CDR3 DNA follows: TGTGCTAGTGCCTCTGCCGGGGGGCGCCACTATGGCTACACCTTC.